This is a list of T cell receptor beta chains from one sample in a study of blood T cell repertoires in COVID-19. This table comes from immunoSEQ multiplex PCR, and its TCRdb copy is limited to in-frame clones, with some not included. The sample yields some 250,000 clones, roughly nine tenths seen once. The sequenced material came from peripheral blood. These receptors all come from a woman in her twenties or thirties with COVID-19, enrolled during active disease. CDR3s include the opening cysteine and the closing phenylalanine or tryptophan. A D gene is named only where the DNA matches it firmly. Size tells how often a clone was seen (once, few, many) or the class of an expanded clone, and some rows leave it out.

J	size	D	V	DNA	CDR3
TRBJ1-5	NA	NA	TRBV6-1	TGTGCCAGCAGTGAAGGACCCGGGAATCAGCCCCAGCATTTT	CASSEGPGNQPQHF
TRBJ2-7	NA	TRBD1	TRBV6-9	TGTTCAGAACCCACCGGGACAGGGGTAGTCAACGAGCAGTACTTC	CSEPTGTGVVNEQYF
TRBJ1-1	NA	TRBD1	TRBV11-2	TGTGCCAGCAGCTTAAAGAGGGGGCTAGGGAACACTGAAGCTTTCTTT	CASSLKRGLGNTEAFF
TRBJ2-1	NA	TRBD2	TRBV7-9	TGTGCCAGCAGGTCAGGAGCGGGGGGTTCCTACAATGAGCAGTTCTTC	CASRSGAGGSYNEQFF
TRBJ2-7	NA	TRBD2	TRBV7-2	TGTGCCAGCAGCTCTAGCGGGGCCCAAGGGTACGAGCAGTACTTC	CASSSSGAQGYEQYF
TRBJ1-6	few	TRBD1	TRBV7-6	TGTGCCCTACGCCGGGACAGGGCATCCATGTCACCCCTCCACTTT	CALRRDRASMSPLHF
TRBJ1-1	NA	NA	TRBV5-6	TGTGCCAGCAGCTTGGCTCGGGTAAGCACTGAAGCTTTCTTT	CASSLARVSTEAFF
TRBJ1-5	NA	NA	TRBV24-1	TGTGCCACCAGTGAGGGAGGCGGGACTCAGCATTTT	CATSEGGGTQHF
TRBJ1-2	once	TRBD1	TRBV19	TGTGCCATTCGGGACAGCTCCTATGGCTACACCTTC	CAIRDSSYGYTF
TRBJ2-1	NA	TRBD1	TRBV6-5	TGTGCCAGCAGTTACTGGGGGACAGGGTCCGACAATGAGCAGTTCTTC	CASSYWGTGSDNEQFF
TRBJ1-2	NA	NA	TRBV6-5	TGTGCCAGCATTGGGCGCTCGTTCTGGGGCTACACCTTC	CASIGRSFWGYTF
TRBJ2-3	NA	NA	TRBV19	TGTGCCAGTAGTCGCCAGCGGAGACAGTATTTT	CASSRQRRQYF
TRBJ1-6	NA	TRBD1	TRBV9	TGTGCCAGCAGCGTCAACAGGGGCAACTCACCCCTCCACTTT	CASSVNRGNSPLHF
TRBJ2-3	many	TRBD1	TRBV27	TGTGCCAGCAGCTTTAGGGGGCCCACAGATACGCAGTATTTT	CASSFRGPTDTQYF
TRBJ1-5	NA	NA	TRBV11-3	TGTGCCAGCAGCACCCGGGGGGGGAATAGTCTGCCCCAGCATTTT	CASSTRGGNSLPQHF
TRBJ2-1	NA	TRBD2	TRBV9	TGTGCCAGCAGCGCCCCCCTAGCGGAGTCCAATGAGCAGTTCTTC	CASSAPLAESNEQFF
TRBJ1-1	few	NA	TRBV18	TGTGCCAGCTCACCCGGGGGAGGAGGAACTGAAGCTTTCTTT	CASSPGGGGTEAFF
TRBJ2-3	NA	NA	TRBV24-1	TGTGCCACCAGTGAAGCGGTGGGGAGCACAGATACGCAGTATTTT	CATSEAVGSTDTQYF
TRBJ1-2	once	NA	TRBV5-1	TGCGCCAGCAGCCCCCTGACAGCGAGGTACGACTATGGCTACACCTTC	CASSPLTARYDYGYTF
TRBJ1-1	NA	TRBD1	TRBV7-6	TGTGCCAGCAGCGCCCTGACAGGGGGCACCACTGAAGCTTTCTTT	CASSALTGGTTEAFF
TRBJ1-2	NA	NA	TRBV12-3/TRBV12-4	TGTGCCAGCAGTTTAGGCGGGGGTGGCTACACCTTC	CASSLGGGGYTF
TRBJ2-1	NA	NA	TRBV30	TGTGCCTGGAGTTCAGGGTTGGGATACAATGAGCAGTTCTTC	CAWSSGLGYNEQFF
TRBJ2-1	NA	NA	TRBV27	TGTGCCAGCAGTTTGAGAGGGGGTAATGAGCAGTTCTTC	CASSLRGGNEQFF
TRBJ1-2	NA	NA	TRBV29-1	TGCAGCGTTGGGGAGAGTAGAGGCTACACCTTC	CSVGESRGYTF
TRBJ2-6	NA	NA	TRBV19	TGTGCCAGTACCTCCGGGGCCAACGTCCTGACTTTC	CASTSGANVLTF
TRBJ2-7	NA	TRBD2	TRBV4-2	TGTGCCAGCAGCCAAGCAGGCTCAGCGGGGGGGCCAGGAACCTACGAGCAGTACTTC	CASSQAGSAGGPGTYEQYF
TRBJ1-4	NA	TRBD1	TRBV6-5	TGTGCCAGCAATCGACAGGGGGCGCGGGAAAAACTGTTTTTT	CASNRQGAREKLFF
TRBJ2-7	NA	NA	TRBV19	TGTGCCAGTAGTAATCAGGGTTGGGCCTACGAGCAGTACTTC	CASSNQGWAYEQYF
TRBJ2-2	NA	TRBD1	TRBV29-1	TGCAGCGTCGTCACAGGGGACACCGGGGAGCTGTTTTTT	CSVVTGDTGELFF
TRBJ2-7	NA	NA	TRBV7-8	TGTGCCAGCAGCCCGAGTGGGAGATACTACGAGCAGTACTTC	CASSPSGRYYEQYF
TRBJ2-1	NA	NA	TRBV2	TGTGCCAGCAGTGGGGAAGTGGACTCTTACAATGAGCAGTTCTTC	CASSGEVDSYNEQFF
TRBJ1-4	NA	NA	TRBV5-1	TGCGCCAGCAGCTTATTTGAACAGTCGGATAAACTGTTTTTT	CASSLFEQSDKLFF
TRBJ2-3	NA	NA	TRBV5-1	TGCGCCAGCAGCTTTGACAGGAACACAGATACGCAGTATTTT	CASSFDRNTDTQYF
TRBJ2-1	few	TRBD2	TRBV5-5	TGTGCCAGCAGCTACCGGGGGGGCAATGAGCAGTTCTTC	CASSYRGGNEQFF
TRBJ2-1	NA	TRBD2	TRBV5-1	TGCGCCAGCAGCTTGTACGAACTAGCGGGGGGCAATGAGCAGTTCTTC	CASSLYELAGGNEQFF
TRBJ1-1	NA	NA	TRBV19	TGTGCCACAGACCCCTCGGGGTCCACTGAAGCTTTCTTT	CATDPSGSTEAFF
TRBJ2-7	NA	TRBD1	TRBV6-5	TGTGCCAGCAGAAGGGACAGGGGCGGCGAGCAGTACTTC	CASRRDRGGEQYF
TRBJ2-7	NA	TRBD2	TRBV27	TGTGCCAGCAGTTCCCCCCGAGCGGGGGGCTACGAGCAGTACTTC	CASSSPRAGGYEQYF
TRBJ2-5	NA	TRBD2	TRBV6-1	TGTGCCAGCAGTGAAGCTAGCGGGGGGCAAGAGACCCAGTACTTC	CASSEASGGQETQYF
TRBJ2-3	NA	NA	TRBV5-6	TGTGCCAGCAGCTTGCCTGCCGGGCGGGGGCAGTATTTT	CASSLPAGRGQYF
TRBJ2-3	once	NA	TRBV11-2	TGTGCCAGCAGCTTAGGCAATCAGGATACGCAGTATTTT	CASSLGNQDTQYF
TRBJ2-7	NA	TRBD2	TRBV18	TGTGCCAGCTCCCCGGCACTAGCGGGGGACGAGCAGTACTTC	CASSPALAGDEQYF
TRBJ1-1	NA	NA	TRBV5-4	TGTGCCAGCAGCTTCACGACAGGCCAGAACACTGAAGCTTTCTTT	CASSFTTGQNTEAFF
TRBJ1-1	NA	NA	TRBV3-1/TRBV3-2	TGTGCCAGCAGCCAAGATTATTCGGGCACTGAAGCTTTCTTT	CASSQDYSGTEAFF
TRBJ1-6	once	TRBD1	TRBV27	TGTGCCAGCAGTTGGACAGGGGATTCACCCCTCCACTTT	CASSWTGDSPLHF
TRBJ1-4	NA	NA	TRBV27	TGTGCCAGCAGTCTCGGGACAAGGAATGAAAAACTGTTTTTT	CASSLGTRNEKLFF
TRBJ1-2	NA	TRBD1	TRBV28	TGTGCCAGCAGTTCACCTGGGACAGGGGAAGGCTACACCTTC	CASSSPGTGEGYTF